Following are 20 T cell receptor delta chains from one sample sequenced in a study of Vδ1+ human thymocytes. Notes on the study in general: Thymic TRG and TRD repertoires appeared highly polyclonal.

Extracted RNA was reverse transcribed into cDNA. Multiplex PCR used pooled V-gene forward primers and a constant-region reverse primer to amplify CDR3s. TCRdb re-called the multiplex PCR reads via CATT. Of approximately 24,000 delta-chain clones in the sample, under 8% are singletons; the top ten hold 0.8% to 1%. Antigens of these TCRs are unknown. What was sequenced was Vdelta1+ gamma-delta thymocytes from the thymus. Subset specified: FACS-sorted CD3+ TCRalphabeta- TCRVdelta1+ TCRVdelta2- thymocytes. Receptor source: a girl less than two years old who had congenital heart surgery.

This sequence joins TRDV1 and TRDJ1, with D tentatively TRDD3 (10 bases). The V gene's germline CDR1 is TSWWSYY and CDR2 QGS. The V end lost 3 bases, the J end lost 7 bases, and 24 bases lay between the germline ends. The CDR3 is 17 amino acids. The CDR3 is CALGDPFLLGDDSKLIF. Written as DNA, the CDR3 is TGTGCTCTTGGGGACCCCTTCCTACTGGGGGATGATTCTAAACTCATCTTT.

This clone has just a few counts. This chain uses TRDV1 with TRDJ1, with 7 bases matching TRDD3. The CDR3 is 15 residues long. With V trimmed by 11 bases and J by 0 bases, 12 bases remained unmatched. The germline CDR1 and CDR2 sequences are TSWWSYY and QGS. The CDR3 DNA follows: TGTGCTTTCAGTCCTGGGGATATGTACACCGATAAACTCATCTTT. As protein: CAFSPGDMYTDKLIF.

In this sample, this clone is medium-sized. Because the CDR3's place on the DNA is in doubt, the DNA is left out and the CDR3 is given as listed by TCRdb. The rearrangement joins TRAV29/DV5 to TRDJ2; the table's D call of TRDD3 was not tested on the DNA. The CDR3 totals 22 residues, both ends included. The germline CDR1 and CDR2 sequences are NSMFDY and ISSIKDK. The CDR3: CSVLLCSMGPYLWGALTAQLFF.

This clone has a handful of counts. J is TRDJ1 and V is TRDV1; 11 nucleotides match TRDD3. The CDR3 has 20 residues. The V gene end was trimmed by 1 base and the J gene end by 7 bases; junction bases not matched to a gene: 20. Germline lookup yields CDR1 TSWWSYY and CDR2 QGS. The CDR3 loop reads CALGERPQSFGGGYVPKLIF. In DNA form, the CDR3 reads TGTGCTCTTGGGGAACGGCCTCAATCCTTCGGTGGGGGATACGTGCCTAAACTCATCTTT.

This clone was detected only a few times. One end of the junction does not line up with germline, which may come from a read error. The same CDR3 is also encoded by other DNA sequences in this sample. The rearrangement uses TRDV1 and TRDJ1, with D perhaps given as TRDD2 or TRDD3 (5 bases each). The CDR3 spans 26 residues. CDR1 is TSWWSYY, CDR2 QGS, per germline. The CDR3 reads CALGELTTPTAHPVWTPPVYTDKLIF. The CDR3 nucleotides read TGTGCCCTTGGGGAGCTCACCACCCCTACGGCCCATCCCGTGTGGACCCCTCCGGTGTACACCGATAAACTCATCTTT.

For this clone: A much larger clone lies one base from this, so it may be a read error. This chain uses TRDV2 with TRDJ1, with 9 bases lining up with TRDD3. The V and J ends lost 2 bases and 0 bases, in that order; junction bases with no gene match: 9. The CDR3 totals 17 residues. Looked up from germline, CDR1 is GEAIGNYY and CDR2 is EKD. CDR3 sequence (DNA): TGTGCCTGTGACATGTCTGGGGGATCTCCGTACACCGATAAACTCATCTTT. Encoded protein: CACDMSGGSPYTDKLIF.

This clone was observed a few times. This chain uses TRDV1 with TRDJ1, with D perhaps assigned TRDD2 or TRDD3 (6 bases each). The CDR3 length is 23 residues. CDR1 is TSWWSYY, CDR2 QGS, per germline. V was trimmed by 0 bases and J by 0 bases, leaving 32 bases between them. CDR3 sequence (DNA): TGTGCTCTTGGGGAACTTAGCCCCGCCCTTCCCAATAAACCGGGGGAGCACACCGATAAACTCATCTTT. It yields the protein CALGELSPALPNKPGEHTDKLIF.

This clone was detected a few times. The rearrangement uses TRDV1 and TRDJ1, with 9 positions matching TRDD3. CDR1 and CDR2 from the germline V gene are TSWWSYY and QGS. After removal of 2 bases from V and 0 bases from J, the junction contained 28 bases not matched to a gene. This CDR3 has 24 residues. The CDR3 DNA sequence: TGTGCTCTTGGGGAATTCGGCCTTGTTACTGGGGGAACACCCTCCGGACTGTACACCGATAAACTCATCTTT. This gives the protein CALGEFGLVTGGTPSGLYTDKLIF.

The J gene corresponds to TRDJ1; a V gene call is absent; the table's D call, TRDD3, was not checked against the DNA. The CDR3 is 22 residues long. CDR3 sequence (DNA): TGTGCTCTTGGGGAACCTCCTGGGGTGATACTCCCCACTGGGTTGTACACCGATAAACTCATCTTT. Residues: CALGEPPGVILPTGLYTDKLIF.

This clone was found a few times. J is TRDJ1 and V is TRDV1; D is tentatively TRDD1 or TRDD3 (5 bases each). Germline values: CDR1 TSWWSYY, CDR2 QGS. Trimming pared 0 bases from V and 0 bases from J, leaving 14 bases between. This CDR3 comprises 17 residues. Here the CDR3 DNA reads TGTGCTCTTGGGGAACTAGGGGAAATTCCCCACACCGATAAACTCATCTTT. Translation gives CALGELGEIPHTDKLIF.

The table lists this clone with a few counts. This rearrangement joins TRDV1 to TRDJ1, with D tentatively TRDD3 (5 bases). Trimming took 2 bases from V and 0 from J, leaving 31 bases between them. Germline V gene lookup returns CDR1 TSWWSYY and CDR2 QGS. This CDR3 has 22 amino acids. In DNA form, the CDR3 reads TGTGCTCTTGGGGAAGGGACCTTTTTGAACCGGGATTCCGCGTCGTACACCGATAAACTCATCTTT. It is translated as CALGEGTFLNRDSASYTDKLIF.

The chain employs TRDV1 and TRDJ1, with 9 bases matching TRDD3. Germline CDR1 reads TSWWSYY; CDR2 reads QGS. The CDR3 covers 20 residues. Trimming at V came to 3 bases and at J to 2 bases, leaving 19 bases not matched to a gene. The CDR3 DNA sequence: TGTGCTCTTGGGGAGTCCCATCTCCTGTCACTGGGGGAGGCTACCGATAAACTCATCTTT. This codes for CALGESHLLSLGEATDKLIF.

The rearrangement links TRDV1 to TRDJ1; D not resolved. Germline V lookup: CDR1 TSWWSYY, CDR2 QGS. This CDR3 region has 14 residues. Trimming removed 0 bases from V and 7 bases from J, with 12 bases in between. CDR3 sequence reads: CALGELETLVKLIF. The CDR3 DNA follows: TGTGCTCTTGGGGAACTAGAGACCTTGGTTAAACTCATCTTT.

This clone was observed a handful of times. The rearrangement joins TRDV1 to TRDJ1; the match to TRDD3 covers 10 bases. The CDR3 totals 17 residues. The ends lost 2 bases at V and 8 bases at J; junction bases unmatched: 14. Looked up from germline, CDR1 is TSWWSYY and CDR2 is QGS. CDR3: CALGEVKSTGGSLKLIF. The CDR3 DNA reads as TGTGCTCTTGGGGAAGTAAAGAGTACTGGGGGATCGTTAAAACTCATCTTT.

The J gene is TRDJ1, the V gene TRDV1; D is possibly TRDD2 (8 bases). V lost 1 base and J lost 0, with 30 bases in between. The germline V gene has CDR1 TSWWSYY and CDR2 QGS. The CDR3 totals 22 residues. The CDR3 nucleotides read TGTGCTCTTGGGGAACCTACTTCCTACTCTTACTGGGGACAATCGTACACCGATAAACTCATCTTT. Encoded protein: CALGEPTSYSYWGQSYTDKLIF.

There are a few counts of this clone. V usage is TRDV1 and J usage is TRDJ1, with 10 bases identical to TRDD3. CDR3 size: 20 residues. With 1 base clipped from V and 0 bases from J, the junction kept 14 bases outside the gene matches. Germline V lookup: CDR1 TSWWSYY, CDR2 QGS. CDR3 protein: CALGEPGAPHWGIYTDKLIF. The CDR3 DNA is TGTGCTCTTGGGGAACCGGGGGCCCCCCACTGGGGGATTTACACCGATAAACTCATCTTT.

The chain combines TRDV1 with TRDJ1, with 10 bases identical to TRDD3. Unmatched junction bases numbered 12, after V lost 2 bases and J lost 0 bases. CDR3 length: 19 amino acids. Germline CDR1 TSWWSYY, CDR2 QGS. CDR3 sequence (DNA): TGTGCTCTTGGGGAAGGTGGGTGTACTGGGGGATCGTACACCGATAAACTCATCTTT. This encodes CALGEGGCTGGSYTDKLIF.

V is TRDV2 and J is TRDJ1; 9 bases align to TRDD3. CDR3 size: 19 residues. Germline V lookup: CDR1 GEAIGNYY, CDR2 EKD. Losses at the gene ends were 1 base for V and 2 bases for J; bases not matched to a gene: 16. CDR3 loop: CACDTLLGERGSETDKLIF. CDR3 coding DNA: TGTGCCTGTGACACTTTACTGGGGGAAAGGGGGTCGGAAACCGATAAACTCATCTTT.

This clone was recorded a few times. This sequence joins TRDV1 and TRDJ1; D possibly corresponds to TRDD3 (7 bases). The germline gives CDR1 TSWWSYY, CDR2 QGS. The CDR3 is 20 residues long. V was trimmed by 1 base and J by 3 bases, leaving 27 bases between them. The CDR3 DNA sequence: TGTGCTCTTGGGGAACCCGCCTTCCACCCTACTGGGGTGCAGGCCGATAAACTCATCTTT. It specifies CALGEPAFHPTGVQADKLIF.

The gene calls are TRDV1 and TRDJ1; D is undetermined. Trimming stripped 2 bases from V and 0 bases from J, with 10 bases between. Germline loops: CDR1 TSWWSYY, CDR2 QGS. The CDR3 runs 15 residues. The CDR3 region has the DNA TGTGCTCTTGGGGAAAAGTCCTCACACACCGATAAACTCATCTTT. Its protein is CALGEKSSHTDKLIF.